Presented here are 30 T cell receptor beta chains from one specimen sequenced in a study of blood T cell repertoires in COVID-19. Sequencing was performed with immunoSEQ multiplex PCR; in TCRdb, only in-frame clones are kept and a portion is missing. The data contain roughly 250,000 clones, about 85% of them singletons. Sequenced sample: peripheral blood. The receptors originated from a man in his sixties who had recovered from COVID-19.

The chain combines TRBV11-2 with TRBJ2-7; TRBD2 is a possible D gene (7 bases). The germline V and J ends were trimmed by 0 bases and 4 bases, with 19 bases remaining between them. The CDR3 spans 17 residues. Germline CDR1 SGHAT, CDR2 FQNNGV. The CDR3 is CASSLDLGRGREYEQYF. CDR3 bases: TGTGCCAGCAGCTTAGATCTCGGGCGGGGGCGTGAGTACGAGCAGTACTTC.

V gene TRBV24-1 combines with J gene TRBJ2-3; a weak D match, TRBD1 (6 bases). The CDR3 consists of 16 residues. The V end was cut by 0 bases, the J end by 2 bases, with 11 bases between. Germline V gene sequence: CDR1 KGHDR, CDR2 SFDVKD. The CDR3 DNA is TGTGCCACCAGTGATTTGTGGACAGACCCCACAGATACGCAGTATTTT. This encodes CATSDLWTDPTDTQYF.

V and J are TRBV9 and TRBJ2-2, with a weak D call TRBD1 (6 bases). The germline V and J ends were trimmed by 3 bases and 1 base, with 7 bases remaining between them. Germline assignment: CDR1 SGDLS and CDR2 YYNGEE. CDR3 length: 14 amino acids. CDR3 sequence: CASSATGNTGELFF. For the CDR3, the DNA is TGTGCCAGCAGCGCGACAGGGAACACCGGGGAGCTGTTTTTT. Looking up the rest from reference TRBV9 and TRBJ2-2 gives the full variable domain: DSGVTQTPKHLITATGQRVTLRCSPRSGDLSVYWYQQSLDQGLQFLIQYYNGEERAKGNILERFSAQQFPDLHSELNLSSLELGDSALYFCASSATGNTGELFFGEGSRLTVL.

CDR3 nucleotide sequence: TGTGCCAGCAGCCAAGATCATTCCCAGAGGAAAAGGGGCAATGAGCAGTTCTTC. The encoded protein is CASSQDHSQRKRGNEQFF. The chain is built from TRBV4-2 and TRBJ2-1; TRBD1 is a possible D gene (5 bases). V was cut by 0 bases and J by 6 bases, with 21 bases left in between. The V gene's germline CDR1 is LGHNA and CDR2 YNFKEQ. This CDR3 is 18 amino acids long.

The chain links TRBV2 to TRBJ2-3; 9 bases agree with TRBD2. This CDR3 region has 14 residues. CDR1 is SNHLY, CDR2 FYNNEI, per germline. V lost 10 bases and J lost 7; bases outside the gene matches: 12. This chain's CDR3 is CATLGRGGGNTQYF. The CDR3 DNA sequence: TGTGCCACGTTGGGGCGGGGGGGCGGAAATACGCAGTATTTT.

V gene TRBV24-1 combines with J gene TRBJ2-3, with D possibly TRBD2 on 5 matching bases. Germline-derived CDR1 and CDR2 are KGHDR and SFDVKD. Trimming pared 5 bases from V and 1 base from J, leaving 15 bases between. The CDR3 length is 16 residues. The CDR3 spells CATSGVRGRGTDTQYF. The CDR3 coding sequence is TGTGCCACCAGTGGAGTACGGGGAAGGGGCACAGATACGCAGTATTTT.

The chain employs TRBV18 and TRBJ1-4; D uncertain. Trimming shortened V by 4 bases and J by 5 bases, and 11 bases separated the two germline ends. The CDR3 is 14 residues long. CDR1 and CDR2 (germline): KGHSH, LQKENI. The CDR3 coding sequence is TGTGCCAGCTCACTCCAGTCACAGAATGAAAAACTGTTTTTT. Amino acids: CASSLQSQNEKLFF.

The chain employs TRBV27 and TRBJ1-2, with 10 bases identical to TRBD1. Unmatched junction bases numbered 13, after V lost 6 bases and J lost 0 bases. The CDR3 is made up of 18 amino acids. Germline-derived CDR1 and CDR2 are MNHEY and SMNVEV (reference sequence). CDR3 bases: TGTGCCAGCAGCATTACGGGCCTCGGACAGGGGGCTAACTATGGCTACACCTTC. Protein product: CASSITGLGQGANYGYTF.

J is TRBJ2-5 and V is TRBV4-1; 7 bases line up with TRBD1. The germline V gene has CDR1 MGHRA and CDR2 YSYEKL. With 1 base clipped from V and 5 bases from J, the junction kept 7 bases outside the gene matches. CDR3 size: 15 residues. This CDR3 is CASSQVSGQAETQYF. CDR3 DNA sequence: TGCGCCAGCAGCCAAGTTTCCGGACAGGCGGAGACCCAGTACTTC.

Points on this clone: The sample carries other DNA sequences with the same CDR3. The rearrangement links TRBV6-5 to TRBJ1-5, with D tentatively TRBD1 (5 bases). This CDR3 spans 15 amino acids. V lost 0 bases and J 4 bases, leaving 10 bases between the germline ends. The germline V gene has CDR1 MNHEY and CDR2 SVGAGI. CDR3 bases: TGTGCCAGCAGTTACTCGGGGCAGGGAAATCAGCCCCAGCATTTT. Translated: CASSYSGQGNQPQHF.

V usage is TRBV15 and J usage is TRBJ2-5, with 8 bases aligning to TRBD2. The V gene end was trimmed by 8 bases and the J gene end by 1 base; junction bases not matched to a gene: 12. Germline V gene sequence: CDR1 LNHNV, CDR2 YYDKDF (reference sequence). CDR3 size: 16 residues. Here the CDR3 reads CATSHGARGAQETQYF. In nucleotides, the CDR3 is TGTGCCACCTCGCACGGAGCGCGGGGGGCCCAAGAGACCCAGTACTTC.

This chain connects TRBV20-1 to TRBJ1-1; 7 bases fit TRBD1. The CDR3 has 14 residues. V dropped 3 bases and J dropped 7; count of bases not matched to a gene: 11. Germline CDR1 and CDR2: DFQATT and SNEGSKA (reference sequence). CDR3: CSASHKDRRIEAFF. CDR3 nucleotides: TGCAGTGCTAGTCACAAGGACAGGAGGATTGAAGCTTTCTTT.

V and J are TRBV19 and TRBJ1-2; possible D gene TRBD1, 6 bases. Trimming removed 5 bases at V and 4 bases at J, with 14 bases between. CDR1 LNHDA and CDR2 SQIVND come from the germline V gene (reference sequence). The CDR3 has 14 residues. Written as DNA, the CDR3 is TGTGCCAGTAGTGAACAGGGTGGACCCTATGGCTACACCTTC. Protein product: CASSEQGGPYGYTF.

V usage is TRBV4-2 and J usage is TRBJ1-6; D is possibly TRBD1 (5 bases). Germline V gene lookup returns CDR1 LGHNA and CDR2 YNFKEQ. V lost 0 bases to trimming and J lost 5 bases, with 11 bases between them. There are 16 residues in the CDR3. CDR3 residues: CASSQERGLDNSPLHF. In DNA, the CDR3 is TGTGCCAGCAGCCAAGAGCGGGGCCTCGATAATTCACCCCTCCACTTT.

V usage is TRBV9 and J usage is TRBJ2-1, with 10 bases identical to TRBD1. This CDR3 is built from 16 residues. Germline-derived CDR1 and CDR2 are SGDLS and YYNGEE. Trimming cost V 0 bases and J 1 base; bases outside gene matches: 1. The DNA for the CDR3 is TGTGCCAGCAGCGTAGCGGACAGGGGGTCCTACAATGAGCAGTTCTTC. It translates to CASSVADRGSYNEQFF.

V and J are TRBV12-3 or TRBV12-4 and TRBJ1-1, with D perhaps matching TRBD1 (5 bases). The CDR3 contains 13 residues. Between the trimmed V and J ends, which lost 6 bases and 4 bases, there was a span of 12 bases. CDR3 loop: CASRSGSATEAFF. DNA of the CDR3: TGTGCCAGCAGATCAGGGTCGGCCACTGAAGCTTTCTTT.

V is TRBV7-3 and J is TRBJ2-1; 14 nucleotides match TRBD2. The CDR3 is made up of 15 amino acids. The V gene end was trimmed by 5 bases and the J gene end by 7 bases; junction bases not matched to a gene: 4. Germline V gene sequence: CDR1 SGHTA, CDR2 FQGTGA. CDR3 bases: TGTGCCAGCAGCCAAGGACTAGCGGGGGGAAATGAGCAGTTCTTC. Its protein product is CASSQGLAGGNEQFF. Complete variable domain (other parts from reference TRBV7-3 and TRBJ2-1): GAGVSQTPSNKVTEKGKYVELRCDPISGHTALYWYRQSLGQGPEFLIYFQGTGAADDSGLPNDRFFAVRPEGSVSTLKIQRTERGDSAVYLCASSQGLAGGNEQFFGPGTRLTVL.

CDR3 protein: CASSFQGSYEAFF. As DNA, the CDR3 is TGTGCCAGCAGTTTTCAGGGGTCATATGAAGCTTTCTTT. The chain uses TRBV12-3 or TRBV12-4 and TRBJ1-1; D perhaps matches TRBD1 (6 bases). This CDR3 region has 13 residues. The ends were cut back, 3 bases at V and 7 bases at J, with 12 bases in the middle.

The chain uses TRBV7-6 and TRBJ2-7; the D is unclear. V lost 1 base and J lost 0, with 10 bases in between. The germline gives CDR1 SGHVS, CDR2 FNYEAQ. There are 15 residues in the CDR3. CDR3 sequence: CASSLGLYSSYEQYF. CDR3 nucleotide sequence: TGTGCCAGCAGCTTAGGCCTATACAGCTCCTACGAGCAGTACTTC.

The genes are TRBV18 and TRBJ1-3; 7 bases are a match to TRBD1. This CDR3 has 17 residues. J lost 4 bases, V lost 5 bases, and 14 bases had no gene match. Germline CDR1 is KGHSH and CDR2 is LQKENI. The CDR3 DNA follows: TGTGCCAGCTCAACAGGGGCAGGGGCGAAGACCGGAAACACCATATATTTT. Protein product: CASSTGAGAKTGNTIYF.

This chain links TRBV5-1 with TRBJ2-6; TRBD1 agrees at 10 bases. CDR3 length equals 17 residues. CDR1 is SGHRS and CDR2 is YFSETQ in the germline V gene. J was trimmed by 1 base and V by 4 bases; bases with no gene match: 5. The CDR3: CASSPTGGQSGANVLTF. CDR3 DNA sequence: TGCGCCAGCAGCCCGACAGGGGGCCAGTCTGGGGCCAACGTCCTGACTTTC.

This chain joins TRBV24-1 and TRBJ1-5, with TRBD1 identical over 7 bases. Germline V gene data show CDR1 as KGHDR and CDR2 as SFDVKD. The CDR3 loop spans 13 amino acids. Losses at the gene ends were 6 bases for V and 4 bases for J; bases not matched to a gene: 2. Written as DNA, the CDR3 is TGTGCCACCAGTCAACAGGGGAATCAGCCCCAGCATTTT. Its translation is CATSQQGNQPQHF.

CDR3 sequence (DNA): TGTGCCATCAGCAGCCAGGTCTCTGGAAACACCATATATTTT. This codes for CAISSQVSGNTIYF. V is TRBV10-3 and J is TRBJ1-3; D gene unclear. The CDR3 covers 14 residues. The ends were cut back, 6 bases at V and 0 bases at J, with 9 bases in the middle. Germline CDR1 and CDR2: ENHRY and SYGVKD.

This clone was seen only once. The gene calls are TRBV3-1 (or the pseudogene TRBV3-2) and TRBJ2-7, with TRBD1 matching over 10 bases. V shed 5 bases, J shed 8 bases, and the junction held 6 bases outside the gene matches. Germline values: CDR1 LGHDT, CDR2 YNNKEL (reference sequence). The CDR3 loop spans 13 amino acids. For the CDR3, the DNA is TGTGCCAGCAGCGACCGGGACAGGGGTAAGCAGTACTTC. As protein: CASSDRDRGKQYF.

This chain uses TRBV9 with TRBJ1-4; a possible D gene is TRBD1 (6 bases). V lost 1 base and J lost 4, with 11 bases in between. The CDR3 runs 15 residues. Germline loops: CDR1 SGDLS, CDR2 YYNGEE. CDR3 nucleotide sequence: TGTGCCAGCAGCGTAACTCAACAGGGTAATGAAAAACTGTTTTTT. Its protein product is CASSVTQQGNEKLFF. Drawing the rest from reference TRBV9 and TRBJ1-4, the complete variable domain is DSGVTQTPKHLITATGQRVTLRCSPRSGDLSVYWYQQSLDQGLQFLIQYYNGEERAKGNILERFSAQQFPDLHSELNLSSLELGDSALYFCASSVTQQGNEKLFFGSGTQLSVL.

The chain is built from TRBV5-1 and TRBJ2-5, with a possible D match to TRBD1 (5 bases). In germline, CDR1 is SGHRS, CDR2 YFSETQ. The germline V and J ends were trimmed by 0 bases and 6 bases, with 15 bases remaining between them. The length of the CDR3 is 15 residues. The CDR3 nucleotides read TGCGCCAGCAGCTTGGTGGCAGGGAATGGAAAGACCCAGTACTTC. This encodes CASSLVAGNGKTQYF. Supplemented by reference TRBV5-1 and TRBJ2-5, the full variable domain reads KAGVTQTPRYLIKTRGQQVTLSCSPISGHRSVSWYQQTPGQGLQFLFEYFSETQRNKGNFPGRFSGRQFSNSRSEMNVSTLELGDSALYLCASSLVAGNGKTQYFGPGTRLLVL.

This chain uses TRBV9 with TRBJ2-7; 10 bases are shared with TRBD2. This CDR3 is 15 amino acids long. V lost 1 base, J lost 4 bases, and 5 bases stayed unmatched. The germline gives CDR1 SGDLS, CDR2 YYNGEE. For the CDR3, the DNA is TGTGCCAGCAGCGTATCGAGCGGGGGGGCTTACGAGCAGTACTTC. Translating gives CASSVSSGGAYEQYF.

The gene calls are TRBV11-2 and TRBJ2-1; maybe TRBD2 (6 bases). Trimming stripped 5 bases from V and 8 bases from J, with 7 bases between. The CDR3 loop spans 11 amino acids. CDR1 is SGHAT and CDR2 is FQNNGV in the germline V gene. In DNA form, the CDR3 reads TGTGCCAGCAGCCCGGGGGATGAGCAGTTCTTC. Its translation is CASSPGDEQFF.

This clone was counted a few times. This chain uses TRBV5-5 with TRBJ2-7; D remains unclear. In germline, CDR1 is SGHKS, CDR2 YYEKEE (reference sequence). V lost 1 base to trimming and J lost 0 bases, with 8 bases between them. The CDR3 has 14 amino acids. DNA for the CDR3: TGTGCCAGCAGCTTGTATGACTTCTCCTACGAGCAGTACTTC. This gives the protein CASSLYDFSYEQYF.

This rearrangement joins TRBV5-1 to TRBJ2-7; 12 bases line up with TRBD2. Germline V gene lookup returns CDR1 SGHRS and CDR2 YFSETQ. J lost 2 bases, V lost 8 bases, and 2 bases had no gene match. The CDR3 is 13 residues long. The CDR3 loop reads CASASGGAYEQYF. The CDR3 nucleotides read TGCGCCAGTGCTAGCGGGGGGGCCTACGAGCAGTACTTC.